Sequencing of this T cell receptor (beta chain) was carried out in a study of T-cell memory formation after mild COVID-19. Study overall: Clusters were largely donor specific. Study-wide points: Proof of SARS-CoV-2 specificity was absent for the second-wave clones that crested on day 37. While clones contracting from day 15 to 85 were balanced between CD4 and CD8, later expanders leaned CD4+.

Trimming took 5 bases from V and 3 from J; bases not matched to a gene: 8. The CDR3 runs 16 residues. Germline values: CDR1 SGHRS, CDR2 YFSETQ. This clonotype came up many times. Its antigen is unidentified. TCRdb used MiXCR to reprocess the 5' RACE reads, holding one entry per CDR3 protein. The sample has about 45,000 distinct CDR3 sequences, about a tenth seen once. The TCR comes from an adult woman who had mild COVID-19 (a few samples of this study predate the infection). Cell type and time point are not known. What was sequenced was PBMCs or a T cell subset sorted from them (not recorded which). V is TRBV5-1 and J is TRBJ2-5; 12 bases fit TRBD1. The CDR3 region has the DNA TGCGCCAGCAGAAAGGGACAGGGGGCAGGGGAAGAGACCCAGTACTTC. Translated: CASRKGQGAGEETQYF.